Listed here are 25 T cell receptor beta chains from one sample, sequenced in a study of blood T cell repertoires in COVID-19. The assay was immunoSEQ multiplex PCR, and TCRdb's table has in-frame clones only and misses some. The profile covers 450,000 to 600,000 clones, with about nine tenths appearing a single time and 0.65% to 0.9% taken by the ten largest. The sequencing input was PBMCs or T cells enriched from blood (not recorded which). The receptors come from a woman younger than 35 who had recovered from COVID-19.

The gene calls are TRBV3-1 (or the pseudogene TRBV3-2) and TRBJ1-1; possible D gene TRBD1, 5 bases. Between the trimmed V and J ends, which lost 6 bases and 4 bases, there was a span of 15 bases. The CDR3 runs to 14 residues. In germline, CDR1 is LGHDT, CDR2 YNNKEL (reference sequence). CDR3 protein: CASRPGLGFTEAFF. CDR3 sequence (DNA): TGTGCCAGCAGGCCAGGGCTAGGATTCACTGAAGCTTTCTTT.

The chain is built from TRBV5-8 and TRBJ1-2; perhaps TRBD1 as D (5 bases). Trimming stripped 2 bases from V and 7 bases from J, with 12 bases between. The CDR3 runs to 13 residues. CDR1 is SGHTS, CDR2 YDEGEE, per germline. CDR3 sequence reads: CASSFPGTSGYTF. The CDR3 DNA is TGTGCCAGCAGCTTTCCCGGGACTTCTGGCTACACCTTC.

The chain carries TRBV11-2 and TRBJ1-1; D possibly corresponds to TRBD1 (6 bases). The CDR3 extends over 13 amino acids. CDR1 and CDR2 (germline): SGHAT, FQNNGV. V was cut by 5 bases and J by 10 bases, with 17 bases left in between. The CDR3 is CASSLPWTVGAFF. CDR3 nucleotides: TGTGCCAGCAGCCTCCCCTGGACAGTTGGAGCTTTCTTT.

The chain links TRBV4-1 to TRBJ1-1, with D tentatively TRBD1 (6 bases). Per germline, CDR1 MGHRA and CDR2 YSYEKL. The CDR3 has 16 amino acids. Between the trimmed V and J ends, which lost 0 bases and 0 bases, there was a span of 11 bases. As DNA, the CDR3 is TGCGCCAGCAGCCAAGATATGGGGGCGCTGAACACTGAAGCTTTCTTT. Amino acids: CASSQDMGALNTEAFF.

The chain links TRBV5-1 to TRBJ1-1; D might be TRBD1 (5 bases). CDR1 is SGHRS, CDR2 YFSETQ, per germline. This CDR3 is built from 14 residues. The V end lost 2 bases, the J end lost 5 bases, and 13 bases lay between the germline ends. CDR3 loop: CASSLIGDGTEAFF. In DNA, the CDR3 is TGCGCCAGCAGCTTAATAGGGGATGGTACTGAAGCTTTCTTT.

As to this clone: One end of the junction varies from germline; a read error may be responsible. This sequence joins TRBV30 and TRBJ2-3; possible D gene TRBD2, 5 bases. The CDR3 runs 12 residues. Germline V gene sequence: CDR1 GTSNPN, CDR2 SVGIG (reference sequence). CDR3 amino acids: CAWGVAGDTQYF. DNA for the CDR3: TGTGCCTGGGGTGTGGCGGGAGATACGCAGTATTTT.

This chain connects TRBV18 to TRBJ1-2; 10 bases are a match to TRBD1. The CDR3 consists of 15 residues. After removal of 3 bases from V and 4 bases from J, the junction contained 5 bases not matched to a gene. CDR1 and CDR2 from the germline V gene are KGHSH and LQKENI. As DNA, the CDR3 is TGTGCCAGCTCACCCCAAAGGACAGGGGGCTATGGCTACACCTTC. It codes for CASSPQRTGGYGYTF.

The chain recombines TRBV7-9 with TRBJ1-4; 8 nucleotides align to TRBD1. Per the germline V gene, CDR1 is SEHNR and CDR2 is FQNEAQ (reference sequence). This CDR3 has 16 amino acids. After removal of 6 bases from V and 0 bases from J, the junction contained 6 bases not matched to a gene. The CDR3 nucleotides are TGTGCCAGCAGGTTGACAGGGGTGTCAACTAATGAAAAACTGTTTTTT. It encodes CASRLTGVSTNEKLFF. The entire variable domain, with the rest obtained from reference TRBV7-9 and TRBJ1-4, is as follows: DTGVSQNPRHKITKRGQNVTFRCDPISEHNRLYWYRQTLGQGPEFLTYFQNEAQLEKSRLLSDRFSAERPKGSFSTLEIQRTEQGDSAMYLCASRLTGVSTNEKLFFGSGTQLSVL.

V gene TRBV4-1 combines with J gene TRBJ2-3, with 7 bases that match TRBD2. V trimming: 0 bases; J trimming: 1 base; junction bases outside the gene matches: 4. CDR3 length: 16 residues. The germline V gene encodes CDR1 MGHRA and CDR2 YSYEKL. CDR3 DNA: TGCGCCAGCAGCCAAGAAGCGGGACTTGGCACAGATACGCAGTATTTT. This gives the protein CASSQEAGLGTDTQYF.

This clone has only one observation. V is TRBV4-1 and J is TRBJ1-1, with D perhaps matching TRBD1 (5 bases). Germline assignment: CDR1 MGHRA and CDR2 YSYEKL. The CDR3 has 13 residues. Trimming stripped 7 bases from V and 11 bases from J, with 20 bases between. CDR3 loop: CASTQGSGERAFF. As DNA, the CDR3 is TGCGCCAGCACCCAGGGATCCGGGGAACGGGCTTTCTTT.

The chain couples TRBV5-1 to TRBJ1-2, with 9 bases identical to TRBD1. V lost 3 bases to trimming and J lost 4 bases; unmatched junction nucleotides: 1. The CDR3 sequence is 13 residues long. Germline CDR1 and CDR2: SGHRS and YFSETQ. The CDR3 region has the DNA TGCGCCAGCAGCTGGACAGGGGCCTATGGCTACACCTTC. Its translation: CASSWTGAYGYTF.

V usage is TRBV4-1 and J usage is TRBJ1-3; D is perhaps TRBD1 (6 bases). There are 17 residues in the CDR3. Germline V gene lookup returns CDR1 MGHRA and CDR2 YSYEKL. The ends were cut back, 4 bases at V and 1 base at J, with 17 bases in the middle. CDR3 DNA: TGCGCCAGCAGCCCATGGGAGGGCAGGGGATCTGGAAACACCATATATTTT. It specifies CASSPWEGRGSGNTIYF.

CDR3 in amino acids: CASSPTGGPWETQYF. The CDR3 DNA reads as TGCGCCAGCAGCCCGACAGGGGGCCCCTGGGAGACCCAGTACTTC. The J gene is TRBJ2-5, the V gene TRBV5-1, with 10 bases that match TRBD1. Looked up from germline, CDR1 is SGHRS and CDR2 is YFSETQ. With 4 bases clipped from V and 5 bases from J, the junction kept 8 bases outside the gene matches. The CDR3 is 15 amino acids.

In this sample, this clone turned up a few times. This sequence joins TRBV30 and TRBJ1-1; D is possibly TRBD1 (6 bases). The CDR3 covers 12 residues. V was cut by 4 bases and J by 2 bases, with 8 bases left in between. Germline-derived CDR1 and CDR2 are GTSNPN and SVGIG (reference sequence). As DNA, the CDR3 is TGTGCCTGGACGACAGGAAACACTGAAGCTTTCTTT. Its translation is CAWTTGNTEAFF.

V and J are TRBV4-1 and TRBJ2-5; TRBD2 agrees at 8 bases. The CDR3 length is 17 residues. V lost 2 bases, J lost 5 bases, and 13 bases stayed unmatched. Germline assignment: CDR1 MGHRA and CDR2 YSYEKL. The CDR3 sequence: CASSQPPYGGGTETQYF. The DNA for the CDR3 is TGCGCCAGCAGCCAACCACCTTACGGGGGGGGCACGGAGACCCAGTACTTC.

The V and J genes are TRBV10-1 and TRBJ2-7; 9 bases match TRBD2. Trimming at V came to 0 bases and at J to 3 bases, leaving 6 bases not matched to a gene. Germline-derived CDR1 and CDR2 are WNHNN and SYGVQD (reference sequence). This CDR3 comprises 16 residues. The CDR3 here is CASSESVVAGDYEQYF. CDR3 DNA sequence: TGCGCCAGCAGTGAGTCGGTGGTAGCGGGGGACTACGAGCAGTACTTC.

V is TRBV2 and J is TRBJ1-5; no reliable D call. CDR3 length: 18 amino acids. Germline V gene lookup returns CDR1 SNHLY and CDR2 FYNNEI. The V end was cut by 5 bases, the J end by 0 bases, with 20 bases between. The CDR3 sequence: CASSQLRHRGYSNQPQHF. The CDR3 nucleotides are TGTGCCAGCAGTCAGCTCCGTCACCGGGGTTATAGCAATCAGCCCCAGCATTTT. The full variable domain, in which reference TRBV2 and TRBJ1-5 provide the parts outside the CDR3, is EPEVTQTPSHQVTQMGQEVILRCVPISNHLYFYWYRQILGQKVEFLVSFYNNEISEKSEIFDDQFSVERPDGSNFTLKIRSTKLEDSAMYFCASSQLRHRGYSNQPQHFGDGTRLSIL.

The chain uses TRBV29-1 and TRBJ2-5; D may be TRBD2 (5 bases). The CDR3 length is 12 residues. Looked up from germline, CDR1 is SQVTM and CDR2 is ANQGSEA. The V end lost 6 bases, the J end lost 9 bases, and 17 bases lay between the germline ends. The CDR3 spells CSVDKSPRAQYF. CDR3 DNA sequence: TGCAGCGTCGATAAGTCCCCGAGGGCCCAGTACTTC.

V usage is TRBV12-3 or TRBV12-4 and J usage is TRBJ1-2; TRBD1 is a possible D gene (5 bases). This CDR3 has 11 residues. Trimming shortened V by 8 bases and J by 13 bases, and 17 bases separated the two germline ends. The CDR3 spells CASLGEGFTTF. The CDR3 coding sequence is TGTGCCAGCCTCGGGGAGGGGTTCACCACCTTC.

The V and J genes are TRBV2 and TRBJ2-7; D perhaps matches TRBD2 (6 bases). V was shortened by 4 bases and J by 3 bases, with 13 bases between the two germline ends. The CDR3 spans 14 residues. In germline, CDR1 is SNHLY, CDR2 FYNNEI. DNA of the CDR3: TGTGCCAGCAGTGCTCGGCGGGAACACTACGAGCAGTACTTC. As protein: CASSARREHYEQYF.

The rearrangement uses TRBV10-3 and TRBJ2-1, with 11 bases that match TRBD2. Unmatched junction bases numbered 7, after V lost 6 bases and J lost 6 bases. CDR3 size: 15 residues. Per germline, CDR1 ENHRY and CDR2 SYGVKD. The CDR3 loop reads CAISATSGGSNEQFF. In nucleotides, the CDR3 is TGTGCCATCAGCGCCACTAGCGGGGGTAGCAATGAGCAGTTCTTC.

The chain's CDR3 is CASSFLGDSRNTIYF. The DNA for the CDR3 is TGCGCCAGCAGCTTCTTAGGGGACAGTCGAAACACCATATATTTT. V and J are TRBV5-1 and TRBJ1-3; TRBD1 matches at 7 bases. Unmatched junction bases numbered 7, after V lost 2 bases and J lost 5 bases. Germline V gene lookup returns CDR1 SGHRS and CDR2 YFSETQ. This CDR3 has 15 residues.

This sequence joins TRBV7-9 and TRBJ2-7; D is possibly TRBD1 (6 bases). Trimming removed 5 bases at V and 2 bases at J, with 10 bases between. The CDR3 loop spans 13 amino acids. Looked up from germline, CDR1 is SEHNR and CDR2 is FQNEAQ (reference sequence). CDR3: CASSGQGTYEQYF. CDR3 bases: TGTGCCAGCAGCGGCCAGGGGACCTACGAGCAGTACTTC.

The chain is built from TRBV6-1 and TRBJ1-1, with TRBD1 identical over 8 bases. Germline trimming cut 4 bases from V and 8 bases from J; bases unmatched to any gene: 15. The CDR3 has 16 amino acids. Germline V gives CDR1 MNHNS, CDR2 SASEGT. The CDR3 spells CASSARQGTYGGEAFF. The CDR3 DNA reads TGTGCCAGCAGTGCACGACAGGGGACGTATGGTGGCGAAGCTTTCTTT.

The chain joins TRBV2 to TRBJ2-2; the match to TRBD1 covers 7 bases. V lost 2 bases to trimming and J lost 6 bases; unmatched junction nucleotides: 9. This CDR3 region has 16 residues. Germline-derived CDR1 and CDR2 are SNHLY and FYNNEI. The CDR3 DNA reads TGTGCCAGCAGTGAAAGGGGGCGTGGGGACCCCGGGGAGCTGTTTTTT. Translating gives CASSERGRGDPGELFF.